This passage covers 19 T cell receptor beta chains from one sample sequenced in a study of vaccination effects on CD4 cells after COVID-19. The protocol was immunoSEQ multiplex PCR, while the TCRdb copy is restricted to in-frame clones and leaves out a portion. Of approximately 30,000 clones detected, around 74% appear once; the ten largest clones hold under 8.5%. These receptors' antigens are unknown. Culture proceeded for approximately 10 days, and CD4+ T cells were then isolated. This individual contracted SARS-CoV-2 between March and December 2020, as verified by PCR. Two-dose vaccination with either BNT162b2 or mRNA-1273 was given to the participants. The source material was CD4+ T cells from PBMCs cultured without peptide, sampled after COVID-19 vaccination. These receptors were obtained from a human donor who had a prior SARS-CoV-2 infection.

The rearrangement links TRBV15 to TRBJ1-4; tentatively, D is TRBD1 (5 bases). The germline V gene has CDR1 LNHNV and CDR2 YYDKDF (reference sequence). The V gene lost 1 base and the J gene lost 3 bases, with 9 bases spanning the gap. This CDR3 is 15 amino acids long. CDR3 sequence reads: CATSRGGWSNEKLFF. The CDR3 DNA reads TGTGCCACCAGCAGAGGGGGGTGGTCTAATGAAAAACTGTTTTTT.

The chain couples TRBV7-9 to TRBJ1-1; D is ambiguous. CDR1 and CDR2 (germline): SEHNR, FQNEAQ (reference sequence). The CDR3 extends over 15 amino acids. Trimming stripped 6 bases from V and 4 bases from J, with 18 bases between. CDR3 sequence (DNA): TGTGCCAGCAGTTATACTGGGTCTTTGCGCACTGAAGCTTTCTTT. Residues: CASSYTGSLRTEAFF.

This chain links TRBV18 with TRBJ1-4; possible D gene TRBD1, 6 bases. There are 14 residues in the CDR3. V was pared by 4 bases and J by 4 bases, with 10 bases between. Germline assignment: CDR1 KGHSH and CDR2 LQKENI. Written as DNA, the CDR3 is TGTGCCAGCTCACGACAGGATGGTAATGAAAAACTGTTTTTT. Protein product: CASSRQDGNEKLFF.

The chain couples TRBV2 to TRBJ2-7; TRBD1 aligns across 8 bases. With V trimmed by 7 bases and J by 2 bases, 10 bases remained unmatched. This CDR3 is 15 amino acids long. Germline CDR1 is SNHLY and CDR2 is FYNNEI. The CDR3 sequence: CASKITGTGAYEQYF. The CDR3 bases are TGTGCCAGCAAAATAACCGGGACAGGAGCCTACGAGCAGTACTTC. Combining the CDR3 with reference TRBV2 and TRBJ2-7 gives the whole variable domain EPEVTQTPSHQVTQMGQEVILRCVPISNHLYFYWYRQILGQKVEFLVSFYNNEISEKSEIFDDQFSVERPDGSNFTLKIRSTKLEDSAMYFCASKITGTGAYEQYFGPGTRLTVT.

The rearrangement uses TRBV29-1 and TRBJ2-5; D might be TRBD1 or TRBD2, each matching 5 bases. V was trimmed by 4 bases and J by 0 bases, leaving 12 bases between them. CDR3 size: 14 residues. In germline, CDR1 is SQVTM, CDR2 ANQGSEA. The chain's CDR3 is CSVVPGRNQETQYF. The DNA of the CDR3 is TGCAGCGTTGTCCCGGGACGGAACCAAGAGACCCAGTACTTC.

The chain has TRBV7-2 and TRBJ1-2, with 8 bases that match TRBD1. Germline loops: CDR1 SGHTA, CDR2 FQGNSA. CDR3 length equals 14 residues. The V gene end was trimmed by 5 bases and the J gene end by 4 bases; junction bases not matched to a gene: 6. The CDR3 sequence is CASSRTGFLYGYTF. In DNA, the CDR3 is TGTGCCAGCAGCCGGACAGGGTTCCTCTATGGCTACACCTTC.

The chain is built from TRBV5-1 and TRBJ2-6, with D possibly being TRBD1 (5 bases). Trimming left V 4 bases short and J 2 bases short, with 7 bases between. This CDR3 spans 14 amino acids. CDR1 is SGHRS and CDR2 is YFSETQ in the germline V gene. This CDR3 is CASSPQAGANVLTF. CDR3 DNA sequence: TGCGCCAGCAGCCCACAGGCTGGGGCCAACGTCCTGACTTTC.

Here the CDR3 DNA reads TGCGCCAGCAGCCCGTGGGGGACAGATACGCAGTATTTT. It translates to CASSPWGTDTQYF. The V call is TRBV5-1, the J call TRBJ2-3; D assignment may be TRBD1 or TRBD2 (5 bases each). This CDR3 is 13 amino acids long. The V gene's germline CDR1 is SGHRS and CDR2 YFSETQ. Trimming shortened V by 4 bases and J by 3 bases, and 9 bases separated the two germline ends. The variable domain in full, with the rest retrieved from reference TRBV5-1 and TRBJ2-3, is KAGVTQTPRYLIKTRGQQVTLSCSPISGHRSVSWYQQTPGQGLQFLFEYFSETQRNKGNFPGRFSGRQFSNSRSEMNVSTLELGDSALYLCASSPWGTDTQYFGPGTRLTVL.

The chain combines TRBV11-1 with TRBJ2-1; D remains ambiguous. Germline V gene sequence: CDR1 SGHAT, CDR2 FQDESV (reference sequence). This CDR3 is 13 amino acids long. Deletions cut 2 bases from V and 4 bases from J, with 6 bases between. Here the CDR3 reads CASSLYAYNEQFF. The CDR3 nucleotides are TGTGCCAGCAGCTTATATGCGTACAATGAGCAGTTCTTC.

This clone was recorded once. The V call is TRBV20-1, the J call TRBJ2-7, with TRBD1 as a possible D gene (6 bases). The V end was cut by 7 bases, the J end by 10 bases, with 17 bases between. The germline gives CDR1 DFQATT, CDR2 SNEGSKA (reference sequence). The CDR3 extends over 11 amino acids. The CDR3 bases are TGCAGTGTACAGGGATCGGGATCCCAGTACTTC. Its protein is CSVQGSGSQYF.

V gene TRBV3-1 (or the pseudogene TRBV3-2) combines with J gene TRBJ1-4; D might be TRBD1 (5 bases). V lost 0 bases to trimming and J lost 4 bases, with 12 bases between them. Germline V CDR1 and CDR2: LGHDT, YNNKEL (reference sequence). This CDR3 contains 16 residues. Written as DNA, the CDR3 is TGTGCCAGCAGCCAAGATCGGGGCGGTGATAATGAAAAACTGTTTTTT. Translation gives CASSQDRGGDNEKLFF.

The chain has TRBV5-6 and TRBJ2-1; TRBD1 matches 8 bases. The CDR3 has 16 residues. After removal of 1 base from V and 3 bases from J, the junction contained 6 bases not matched to a gene. Germline V CDR1 and CDR2: SGHDT, YYEEEE. This chain's CDR3 is CASSLQGANLYNEQFF. CDR3 nucleotide sequence: TGTGCCAGCAGCTTGCAGGGGGCCAACCTCTACAATGAGCAGTTCTTC.

CDR3 sequence reads: CASSQDASTDTQYF. CDR3 coding DNA: TGCGCCAGCAGCCAAGATGCTAGCACAGATACGCAGTATTTT. This rearrangement joins TRBV4-3 to TRBJ2-3; D unclear. The V gene's germline CDR1 is LGHNA and CDR2 YSLEER. Between the trimmed V and J ends, which lost 0 bases and 0 bases, there was a span of 4 bases. CDR3 length: 14 residues.

This clone has only a few counts. V usage is TRBV6-1 and J usage is TRBJ1-5; TRBD1 matches at 8 bases. Germline CDR1 reads MNHNS; CDR2 reads SASEGT. With V trimmed by 0 bases and J by 5 bases, 6 bases remained unmatched. This CDR3 has 16 amino acids. CDR3 amino acids: CASSEARRQGHQPQHF. CDR3 sequence (DNA): TGTGCCAGCAGTGAAGCAAGGCGACAGGGGCATCAGCCCCAGCATTTT.

The J gene is TRBJ1-2, the V gene TRBV15; D is possibly TRBD1 (5 bases). CDR3 length: 13 amino acids. CDR1 is LNHNV, CDR2 YYDKDF, per germline (reference sequence). The ends were cut back, 3 bases at V and 14 bases at J, with 19 bases in the middle. The chain's CDR3 is CATSRTDGPGGTF. CDR3 coding DNA: TGTGCCACCAGCAGGACAGACGGCCCCGGTGGTACCTTC. Using reference TRBV15 and TRBJ1-2 for the parts outside the CDR3, the full variable domain is DAMVIQNPRYQVTQFGKPVTLSCSQTLNHNVMYWYQQKSSQAPKLLFHYYDKDFNNEADTPDNFQSRRPNTSFCFLDIRSPGLGDTAMYLCATSRTDGPGGTFGSGTRLTVV.

The chain couples TRBV15 to TRBJ1-2; D gene unclear. The germline CDR1 and CDR2 sequences are LNHNV and YYDKDF (reference sequence). The CDR3 spans 16 residues. Deletions cut 1 base from V and 3 bases from J, with 15 bases between. The CDR3 DNA sequence: TGTGCCACCAGCAGAGCGGTAGGGTTGAGTTACTATGGCTACACCTTC. It specifies CATSRAVGLSYYGYTF.

This clone was seen a few times. This sequence joins TRBV27 and TRBJ2-1; 10 positions agree with TRBD2. With V trimmed by 5 bases and J by 7 bases, 20 bases remained unmatched. The germline gives CDR1 MNHEY, CDR2 SMNVEV (reference sequence). The CDR3 contains 19 residues. The CDR3 is CASSRFPTALAGALNEQFF. For the CDR3, the DNA is TGTGCCAGCAGTCGCTTCCCAACAGCCCTAGCGGGAGCTTTAAATGAGCAGTTCTTC.

The chain has TRBV4-2 and TRBJ2-5; 8 bases agree with TRBD2. Germline lookup yields CDR1 LGHNA and CDR2 YNFKEQ. This CDR3 has 16 residues. V gave up 1 base and J gave up 4 bases; unmatched junction bases: 8. CDR3 bases: TGTGCCAGCAGCCAAGGCAAAGCTAGCGGGCTAGAGACCCAGTACTTC. Translating it yields CASSQGKASGLETQYF.

The CDR3 bases are TGTGCCAGCAGCCAAGATCGCGGGACAGGGGGCAATCAGCCCCAGCATTTT. It yields the protein CASSQDRGTGGNQPQHF. V and J are TRBV3-1 (or the pseudogene TRBV3-2) and TRBJ1-5; 10 bases map to TRBD1. Germline V gives CDR1 LGHDT, CDR2 YNNKEL (reference sequence). The junction had 4 bases not matched to a gene; V was cut back by 0 bases and J by 2 bases. The CDR3 totals 17 residues.